The T cell receptor (beta chain) described here comes from a study of early T cells in non-severe SARS-CoV-2 infection. Study at large: Sequencing was performed on bulk RNA from unsorted whole blood, leaving chains unpaired.

Unique molecular identifiers were affixed to single, distinct cDNA molecules. TCRdb reanalysed the 5' RACE reads using MiXCR and keeps one entry per CDR3 protein. The data show some 55,000 distinct CDR3 sequences, with about 12% seen just once and approximately 2.5% held by the top ten. CDR1 and CDR2 from the germline V gene are SEHNR and FQNEAQ (reference sequence). V lost 7 bases and J lost 7; bases outside the gene matches: 13. The length of the CDR3 is 15 residues. J is TRBJ2-1 and V is TRBV7-9, with 7 bases that match TRBD2. The specimen comprised whole blood, sampled at baseline. The sequence came from an adult who was a healthcare worker with PCR-confirmed SARS-CoV-2 infection or an uninfected control (not recorded which). The chain's CDR3 is CASNPAGSSRNEQFF. The DNA for the CDR3 is TGTGCCAGCAACCCAGCGGGGAGTAGCCGTAATGAGCAGTTCTTC.